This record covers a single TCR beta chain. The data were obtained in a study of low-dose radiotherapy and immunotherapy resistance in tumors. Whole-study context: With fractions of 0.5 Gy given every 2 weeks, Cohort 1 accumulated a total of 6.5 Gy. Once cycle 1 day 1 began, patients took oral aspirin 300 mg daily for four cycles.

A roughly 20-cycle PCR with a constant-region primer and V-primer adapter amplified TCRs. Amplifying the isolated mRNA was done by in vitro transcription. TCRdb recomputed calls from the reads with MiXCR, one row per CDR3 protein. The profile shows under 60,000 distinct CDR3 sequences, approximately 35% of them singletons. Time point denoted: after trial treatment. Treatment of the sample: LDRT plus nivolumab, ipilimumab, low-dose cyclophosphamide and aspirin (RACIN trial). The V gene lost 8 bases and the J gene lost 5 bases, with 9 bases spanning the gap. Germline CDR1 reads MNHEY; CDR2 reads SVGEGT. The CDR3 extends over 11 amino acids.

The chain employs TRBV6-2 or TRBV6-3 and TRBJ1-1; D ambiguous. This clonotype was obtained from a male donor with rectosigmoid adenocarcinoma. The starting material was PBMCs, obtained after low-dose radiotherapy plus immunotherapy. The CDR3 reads CASGWKTEAFF. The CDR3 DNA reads TGTGCCAGCGGATGGAAGACTGAAGCTTTCTTT.